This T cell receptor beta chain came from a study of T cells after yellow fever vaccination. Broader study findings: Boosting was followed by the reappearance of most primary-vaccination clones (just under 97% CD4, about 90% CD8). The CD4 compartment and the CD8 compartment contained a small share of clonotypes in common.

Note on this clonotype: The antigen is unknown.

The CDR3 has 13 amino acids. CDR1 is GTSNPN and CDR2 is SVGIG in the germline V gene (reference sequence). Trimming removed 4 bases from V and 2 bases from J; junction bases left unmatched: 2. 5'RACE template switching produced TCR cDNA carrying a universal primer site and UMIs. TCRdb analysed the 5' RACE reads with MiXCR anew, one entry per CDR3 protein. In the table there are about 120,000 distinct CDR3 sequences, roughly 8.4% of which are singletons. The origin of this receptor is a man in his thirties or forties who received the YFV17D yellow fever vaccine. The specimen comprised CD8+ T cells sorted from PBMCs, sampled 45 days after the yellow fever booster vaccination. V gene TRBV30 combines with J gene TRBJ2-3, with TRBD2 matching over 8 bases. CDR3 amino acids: CAWKRENTDTQYF. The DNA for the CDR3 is TGTGCCTGGAAGCGGGAGAACACAGATACGCAGTATTTT.